The rows below give T cell receptor beta chains drawn from one sample of a study of tumor-infiltrating lymphocytes in localized non-small cell lung cancer. Assay: immunoSEQ multiplex PCR; the TCRdb copy retains only in-frame clones and omits some. The data show about 29,000 clones, approximately 85% seen once. The specimen sequenced was lung tumor tissue. These receptors came from a human donor with non-small cell lung cancer. The CDR3 runs from the conserved cysteine through the conserved F or W. A D gene is named only where the DNA matches it firmly. Clone size appears in some rows only: once, few, many, or a class for an expanded clone.

d_call: -
clone_size: -
v_call: TRBV15
j_call: TRBJ2-2
cdr3_aa: CATVKEPTPTTGELFF
cdr3_nt: TGTGCCACAGTTAAAGAGCCTACTCCCACTACCGGGGAGCTGTTTTTT

d_call: -
clone_size: -
v_call: TRBV4-3
j_call: TRBJ1-2
cdr3_aa: CASSPSGGFGYGYTF
cdr3_nt: TGCGCCAGCAGCCCCAGCGGTGGGTTCGGCTATGGCTACACCTTC

d_call: -
clone_size: few
v_call: TRBV5-6
j_call: TRBJ2-1
cdr3_aa: CASSLVGASYNEQFF
cdr3_nt: TGTGCCAGCAGCTTGGTAGGGGCCTCCTACAATGAGCAGTTCTTC

d_call: -
clone_size: -
v_call: TRBV29-1
j_call: TRBJ1-1
cdr3_aa: CSVVVGFAEAFF
cdr3_nt: TGCAGCGTTGTTGTGGGTTTCGCTGAAGCTTTCTTT

d_call: -
clone_size: -
v_call: TRBV2
j_call: TRBJ2-2
cdr3_aa: CASLGTGELFF
cdr3_nt: TGTGCCAGCCTTGGGACCGGGGAGCTGTTTTTT

d_call: TRBD1
clone_size: once
v_call: TRBV5-6
j_call: TRBJ1-2
cdr3_aa: CASSLGQGASWTF
cdr3_nt: TGTGCCAGCAGCTTAGGACAGGGGGCCTCCTGGACCTTC

d_call: -
clone_size: few
v_call: TRBV4-2
j_call: TRBJ2-5
cdr3_aa: CASSPQTVGIQETQYF
cdr3_nt: TGTGCCAGCAGCCCCCAGACAGTGGGGATACAAGAGACCCAGTACTTC

d_call: TRBD1
clone_size: -
v_call: TRBV4-2
j_call: TRBJ2-1
cdr3_aa: CASSQAGTGLSIEQFF
cdr3_nt: TGTGCCAGCAGTCAAGCTGGGACAGGGCTCTCCATTGAGCAGTTCTTC

d_call: -
clone_size: -
v_call: TRBV19
j_call: TRBJ2-3
cdr3_aa: CASSLGDTQYF
cdr3_nt: TGTGCCAGTAGTCTTGGGGATACGCAGTATTTT

d_call: TRBD1
clone_size: -
v_call: TRBV14
j_call: TRBJ1-4
cdr3_aa: CASSNGQGPHANEKLFF
cdr3_nt: TGTGCCAGCAGCAATGGACAGGGGCCTCACGCTAATGAAAAACTGTTTTTT

d_call: -
clone_size: -
v_call: TRBV18
j_call: TRBJ1-2
cdr3_aa: CASSPPVGPLGGYTF
cdr3_nt: TGTGCCAGCTCACCACCGGTTGGACCCCTGGGTGGCTACACCTTC

d_call: -
clone_size: -
v_call: TRBV6-5
j_call: TRBJ1-6
cdr3_aa: CASSYWQPYNSPLHF
cdr3_nt: TGTGCCAGCAGTTATTGGCAGCCCTATAATTCACCCCTCCACTTT

d_call: -
clone_size: -
v_call: TRBV5-1
j_call: TRBJ1-5
cdr3_aa: CASSLDGTVNQPQHF
cdr3_nt: TGCGCCAGCAGTTTGGATGGCACAGTCAATCAGCCCCAGCATTTT

d_call: -
clone_size: -
v_call: TRBV4-1
j_call: TRBJ2-2
cdr3_aa: CASRITEPNTGELFF
cdr3_nt: TGCGCCAGCAGGATCACCGAACCCAACACCGGGGAGCTGTTTTTT

d_call: -
clone_size: -
v_call: TRBV6-5
j_call: TRBJ1-5
cdr3_aa: CASSYSAGDNQPQHF
cdr3_nt: TGTGCCAGCAGTTACTCGGCGGGGGACAATCAGCCCCAGCATTTT

d_call: -
clone_size: -
v_call: TRBV4-1
j_call: TRBJ2-3
cdr3_aa: CASSQGLTDTQYF
cdr3_nt: TGCGCCAGCAGCCAGGGATTAACAGATACGCAGTATTTT

d_call: -
clone_size: -
v_call: TRBV7-2
j_call: TRBJ2-7
cdr3_aa: CASSLGTGRQYF
cdr3_nt: TGTGCCAGCAGCTTAGGCACAGGGAGGCAGTACTTC

d_call: -
clone_size: -
v_call: TRBV5-1
j_call: TRBJ2-7
cdr3_aa: CASSGSYEQYF
cdr3_nt: TGCGCCAGCAGCGGATCCTACGAGCAGTACTTC

d_call: TRBD2
clone_size: -
v_call: TRBV4-1
j_call: TRBJ2-3
cdr3_aa: CASSGPGTSLSEDTQYF
cdr3_nt: TGCGCCAGCAGCGGCCCCGGGACTAGCTTGTCAGAAGATACGCAGTATTTT

d_call: -
clone_size: -
v_call: TRBV20-1
j_call: TRBJ1-1
cdr3_aa: CSARVKAFF
cdr3_nt: TGCAGTGCTAGGGTAAAAGCTTTCTTT

d_call: -
clone_size: -
v_call: TRBV7-8
j_call: TRBJ2-1
cdr3_aa: CASSPLTWTDEQFF
cdr3_nt: TGTGCCAGCAGCCCCCTGACCTGGACGGATGAGCAGTTCTTC

d_call: -
clone_size: -
v_call: TRBV28
j_call: TRBJ2-7
cdr3_aa: CASSPIGSKHYEQYF
cdr3_nt: TGTGCCAGCAGTCCCATTGGTAGTAAACACTACGAGCAGTACTTC

d_call: -
clone_size: -
v_call: TRBV5-1
j_call: TRBJ1-6
cdr3_aa: CASSLLGGQSSPLHF
cdr3_nt: TGCGCCAGCAGCCTGTTAGGTGGACAGAGTTCACCCCTCCACTTT

d_call: -
clone_size: -
v_call: TRBV2
j_call: TRBJ1-4
cdr3_aa: CASSGPGPEDFF
cdr3_nt: TGTGCCAGCAGCGGACCGGGACCCGAGGACTTTTTT

d_call: -
clone_size: once
v_call: TRBV6-1
j_call: TRBJ1-5
cdr3_aa: CASSPSPRPQHF
cdr3_nt: TGTGCCAGCAGTCCATCGCCCAGGCCCCAGCATTTT

d_call: -
clone_size: -
v_call: TRBV19
j_call: TRBJ2-5
cdr3_aa: CASSTAPGAVTAQYF
cdr3_nt: TGTGCCAGTAGTACCGCTCCAGGGGCCGTCACGGCCCAGTACTTC

d_call: -
clone_size: -
v_call: TRBV20-1
j_call: TRBJ1-2
cdr3_aa: CSASDGYGYTF
cdr3_nt: TGCAGTGCAAGTGACGGCTATGGCTACACCTTC

d_call: TRBD2
clone_size: once
v_call: TRBV19
j_call: TRBJ2-1
cdr3_aa: CASSPRPLAGAYNEQFF
cdr3_nt: TGTGCCAGTAGTCCCCGCCCACTAGCGGGTGCCTACAATGAGCAGTTCTTC

d_call: -
clone_size: once
v_call: TRBV7-3
j_call: TRBJ1-2
cdr3_aa: CASSLDPVTNYGYTF
cdr3_nt: TGTGCCAGCAGCTTAGACCCAGTAACTAACTATGGCTACACCTTC

d_call: -
clone_size: -
v_call: TRBV5-4
j_call: TRBJ2-2
cdr3_aa: CASSLVAAPGELFF
cdr3_nt: TGTGCCAGCAGCTTGGTGGCCGCCCCCGGGGAGCTGTTTTTT

d_call: TRBD1
clone_size: once
v_call: TRBV5-1
j_call: TRBJ2-5
cdr3_aa: CASSLGGQGLETQYF
cdr3_nt: TGCGCCAGCAGCTTGGGCGGACAGGGGTTGGAGACCCAGTACTTC

d_call: -
clone_size: once
v_call: TRBV5-1
j_call: TRBJ1-2
cdr3_aa: CASSLGAGTYGYTF
cdr3_nt: TGCGCCAGCAGCTTGGGGGCAGGTACCTATGGCTACACCTTC

d_call: -
clone_size: -
v_call: TRBV7-2
j_call: TRBJ1-4
cdr3_aa: CASSLVGGTNEKLFF
cdr3_nt: TGTGCCAGCAGCTTAGTTGGGGGAACTAATGAAAAACTGTTTTTT

d_call: -
clone_size: once
v_call: TRBV14
j_call: TRBJ2-7
cdr3_aa: CASSQDLYSYEQYF
cdr3_nt: TGTGCCAGCAGCCAAGATCTCTACTCCTACGAGCAGTACTTC

d_call: TRBD2
clone_size: -
v_call: TRBV9
j_call: TRBJ2-5
cdr3_aa: CASSPSPSGEETQYF
cdr3_nt: TGTGCCAGCAGCCCCTCCCCTAGCGGGGAAGAGACCCAGTACTTC